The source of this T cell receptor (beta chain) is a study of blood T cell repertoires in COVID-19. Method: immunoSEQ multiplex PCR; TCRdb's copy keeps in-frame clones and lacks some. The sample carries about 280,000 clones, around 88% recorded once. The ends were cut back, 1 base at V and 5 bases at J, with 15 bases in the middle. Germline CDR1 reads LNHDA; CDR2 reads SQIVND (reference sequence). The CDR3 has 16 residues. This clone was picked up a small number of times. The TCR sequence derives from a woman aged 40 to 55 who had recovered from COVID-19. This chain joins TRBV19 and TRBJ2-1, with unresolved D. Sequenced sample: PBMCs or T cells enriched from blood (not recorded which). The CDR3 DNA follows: TGTGCCAGTAGTATAGGCGGCTCCCAGATACACAATGAGCAGTTCTTC. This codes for CASSIGGSQIHNEQFF.